The clone carrying this T cell receptor (beta chain) was counted at least ten times. Its cognate antigen is unknown. Amplification of TCR beta CDR3 from genomic DNA used two-round multiplex PCR. Every TRBV and TRBJ gene had its own specific primer in first-round PCR. Each CDR3 protein is one row after TCRdb ran MiXCR on the multiplex PCR reads. The repertoire consists of fewer than 35,000 distinct CDR3 sequences, with less than 40% occurring once and the leading ten covering around an eighth. This sample stems from a study of prognosis after radiotherapy for stage I lung cancer. V shed 12 bases and J shed 0 bases, with 17 bases lying between them. Per germline, CDR1 KGHDR and CDR2 SFDVKD. The CDR3 is 14 amino acids. Study-wide results and limits: Shannon entropy after stereotactic body radiation therapy was lower in patients who developed distant metastases.

This receptor was obtained from a donor aged 50 or older with non-small cell lung cancer. The source was PBMCs, collected before or after stereotactic body radiation therapy (not recorded which). This chain connects TRBV24-1 to TRBJ2-7, with D unresolved. CDR3 DNA sequence: TGTGCCGCCCCCCCGACCGTTTGCTCCTACGAGCAGTACTTC. Amino acid sequence: CAAPPTVCSYEQYF.